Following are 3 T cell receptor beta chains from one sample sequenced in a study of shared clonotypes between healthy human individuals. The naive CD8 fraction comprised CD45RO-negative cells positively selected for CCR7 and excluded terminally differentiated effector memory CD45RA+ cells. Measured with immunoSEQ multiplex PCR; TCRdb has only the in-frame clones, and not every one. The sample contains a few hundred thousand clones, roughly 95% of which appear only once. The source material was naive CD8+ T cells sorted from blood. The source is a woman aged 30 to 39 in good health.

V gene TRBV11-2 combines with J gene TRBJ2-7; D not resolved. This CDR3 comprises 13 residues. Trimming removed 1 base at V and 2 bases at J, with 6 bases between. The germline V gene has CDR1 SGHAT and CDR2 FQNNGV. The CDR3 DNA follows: TGTGCCAGCAGCTTAGGGTATCCCTACGAGCAGTACTTC. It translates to CASSLGYPYEQYF.

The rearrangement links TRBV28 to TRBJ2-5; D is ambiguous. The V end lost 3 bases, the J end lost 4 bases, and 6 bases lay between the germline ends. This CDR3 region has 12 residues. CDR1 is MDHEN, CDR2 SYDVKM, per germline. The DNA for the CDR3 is TGTGCCAGCAGTTTTAAAAGAGAGACCCAGTACTTC. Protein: CASSFKRETQYF.

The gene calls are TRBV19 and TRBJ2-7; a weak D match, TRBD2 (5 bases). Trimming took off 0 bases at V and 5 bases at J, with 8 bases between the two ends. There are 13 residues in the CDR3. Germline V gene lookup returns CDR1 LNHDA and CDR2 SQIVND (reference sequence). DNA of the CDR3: TGTGCCAGTAGTATAGACCTGGAGGACGAGCAGTACTTC. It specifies CASSIDLEDEQYF.